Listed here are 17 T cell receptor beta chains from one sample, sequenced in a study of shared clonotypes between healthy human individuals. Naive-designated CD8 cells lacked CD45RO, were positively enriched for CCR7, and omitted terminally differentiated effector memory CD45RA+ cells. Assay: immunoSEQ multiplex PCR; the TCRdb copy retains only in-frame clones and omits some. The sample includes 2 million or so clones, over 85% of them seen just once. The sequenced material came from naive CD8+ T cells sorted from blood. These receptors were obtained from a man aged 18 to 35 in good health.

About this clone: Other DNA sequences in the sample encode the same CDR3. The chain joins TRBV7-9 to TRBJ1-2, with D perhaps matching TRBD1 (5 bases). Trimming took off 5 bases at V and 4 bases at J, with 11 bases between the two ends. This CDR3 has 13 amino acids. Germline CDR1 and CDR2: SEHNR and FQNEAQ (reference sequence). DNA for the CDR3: TGTGCCAGCAGCCCCGGGACGGCCTATGGCTACACCTTC. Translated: CASSPGTAYGYTF.

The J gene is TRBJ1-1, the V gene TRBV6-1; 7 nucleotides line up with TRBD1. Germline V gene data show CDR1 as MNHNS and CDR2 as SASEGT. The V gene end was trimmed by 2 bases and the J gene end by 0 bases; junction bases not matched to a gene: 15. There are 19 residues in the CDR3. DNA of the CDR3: TGTGCCAGCAGTGAATTGTACCCACCAGGGGGGGGGATGAACACTGAAGCTTTCTTT. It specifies CASSELYPPGGGMNTEAFF.

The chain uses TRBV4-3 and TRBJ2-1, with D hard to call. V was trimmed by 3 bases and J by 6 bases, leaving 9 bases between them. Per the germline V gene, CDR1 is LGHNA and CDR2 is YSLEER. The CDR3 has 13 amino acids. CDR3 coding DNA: TGCGCCAGCAGCCAGTTTCCGGGCAATGAGCAGTTCTTC. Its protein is CASSQFPGNEQFF.

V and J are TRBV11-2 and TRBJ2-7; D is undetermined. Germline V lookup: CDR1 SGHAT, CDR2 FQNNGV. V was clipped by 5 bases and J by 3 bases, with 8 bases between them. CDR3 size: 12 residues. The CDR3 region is CASSPTNYEQYF. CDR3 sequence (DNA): TGTGCCAGCAGCCCGACGAACTACGAGCAGTACTTC. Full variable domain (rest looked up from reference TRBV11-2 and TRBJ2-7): EAGVAQSPRYKIIEKRQSVAFWCNPISGHATLYWYQQILGQGPKLLIQFQNNGVVDDSQLPKDRFSAERLKGVDSTLKIQPAKLEDSAVYLCASSPTNYEQYFGPGTRLTVT.

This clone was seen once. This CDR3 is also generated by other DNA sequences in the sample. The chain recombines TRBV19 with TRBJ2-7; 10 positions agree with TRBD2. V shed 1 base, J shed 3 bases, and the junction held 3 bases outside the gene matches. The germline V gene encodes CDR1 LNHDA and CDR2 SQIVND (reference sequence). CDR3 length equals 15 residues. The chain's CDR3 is CASSIGSSGSYEQYF. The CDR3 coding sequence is TGTGCCAGTAGTATAGGTTCTAGCGGGAGCTACGAGCAGTACTTC.

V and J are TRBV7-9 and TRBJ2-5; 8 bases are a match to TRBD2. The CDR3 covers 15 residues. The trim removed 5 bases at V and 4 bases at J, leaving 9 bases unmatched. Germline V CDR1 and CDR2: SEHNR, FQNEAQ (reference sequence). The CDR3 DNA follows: TGTGCCAGCAGCCATAAGGGACTAGGGGGAGAGACCCAGTACTTC. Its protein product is CASSHKGLGGETQYF. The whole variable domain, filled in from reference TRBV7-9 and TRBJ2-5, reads DTGVSQNPRHKITKRGQNVTFRCDPISEHNRLYWYRQTLGQGPEFLTYFQNEAQLEKSRLLSDRFSAERPKGSFSTLEIQRTEQGDSAMYLCASSHKGLGGETQYFGPGTRLLVL.

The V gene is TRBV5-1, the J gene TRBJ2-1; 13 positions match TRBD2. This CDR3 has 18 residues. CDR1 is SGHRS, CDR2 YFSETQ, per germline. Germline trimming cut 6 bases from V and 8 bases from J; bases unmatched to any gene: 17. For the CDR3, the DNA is TGCGCCAGCATCGCGACTAGCGGGGGGCAAGTCCCCCTCGATGAGCAGTTCTTC. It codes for CASIATSGGQVPLDEQFF. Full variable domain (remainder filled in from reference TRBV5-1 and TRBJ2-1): KAGVTQTPRYLIKTRGQQVTLSCSPISGHRSVSWYQQTPGQGLQFLFEYFSETQRNKGNFPGRFSGRQFSNSRSEMNVSTLELGDSALYLCASIATSGGQVPLDEQFFGPGTRLTVL.

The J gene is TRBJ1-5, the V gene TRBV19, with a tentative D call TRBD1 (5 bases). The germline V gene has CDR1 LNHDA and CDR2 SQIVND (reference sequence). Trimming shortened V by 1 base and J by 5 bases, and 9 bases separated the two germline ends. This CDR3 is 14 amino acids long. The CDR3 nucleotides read TGTGCCAGTAGTATAGTAGAGGGGTATCAGCCCCAGCATTTT. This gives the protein CASSIVEGYQPQHF.

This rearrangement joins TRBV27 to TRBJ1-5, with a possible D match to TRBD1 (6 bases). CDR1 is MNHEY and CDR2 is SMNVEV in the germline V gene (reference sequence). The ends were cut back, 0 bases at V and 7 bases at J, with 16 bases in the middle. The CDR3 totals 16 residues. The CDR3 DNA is TGTGCCAGCAGTTTATCCCTTCCGGGACAAGGACAGCCCCAGCATTTT. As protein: CASSLSLPGQGQPQHF.

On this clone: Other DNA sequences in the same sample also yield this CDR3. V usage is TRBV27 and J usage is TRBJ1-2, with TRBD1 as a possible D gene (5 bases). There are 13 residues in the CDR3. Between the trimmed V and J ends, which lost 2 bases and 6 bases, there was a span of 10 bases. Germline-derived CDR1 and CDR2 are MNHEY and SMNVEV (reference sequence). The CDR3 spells CASSLTGADGYTF. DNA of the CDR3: TGTGCCAGCAGTTTAACCGGGGCGGATGGCTACACCTTC.

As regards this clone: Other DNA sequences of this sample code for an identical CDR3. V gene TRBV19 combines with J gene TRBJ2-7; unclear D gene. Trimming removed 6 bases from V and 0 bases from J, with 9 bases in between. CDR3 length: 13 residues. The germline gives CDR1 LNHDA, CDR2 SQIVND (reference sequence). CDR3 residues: CASSPGISYEQYF. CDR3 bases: TGTGCCAGTAGCCCCGGTATCTCCTACGAGCAGTACTTC.

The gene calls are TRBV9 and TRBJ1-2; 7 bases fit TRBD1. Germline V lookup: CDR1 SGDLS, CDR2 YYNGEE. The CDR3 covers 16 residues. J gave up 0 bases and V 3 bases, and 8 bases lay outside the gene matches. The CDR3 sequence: CASSEGGTASNYGYTF. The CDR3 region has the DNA TGTGCCAGCAGCGAGGGGGGGACAGCTTCTAACTATGGCTACACCTTC. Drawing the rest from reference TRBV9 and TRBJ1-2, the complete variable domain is DSGVTQTPKHLITATGQRVTLRCSPRSGDLSVYWYQQSLDQGLQFLIQYYNGEERAKGNILERFSAQQFPDLHSELNLSSLELGDSALYFCASSEGGTASNYGYTFGSGTRLTVV.

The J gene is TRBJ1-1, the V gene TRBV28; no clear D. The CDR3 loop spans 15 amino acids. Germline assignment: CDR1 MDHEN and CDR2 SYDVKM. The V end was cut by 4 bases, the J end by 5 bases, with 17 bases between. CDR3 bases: TGTGCCAGCAGTTCGCGGGCCCTCCGGGTTACTGAAGCTTTCTTT. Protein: CASSSRALRVTEAFF.

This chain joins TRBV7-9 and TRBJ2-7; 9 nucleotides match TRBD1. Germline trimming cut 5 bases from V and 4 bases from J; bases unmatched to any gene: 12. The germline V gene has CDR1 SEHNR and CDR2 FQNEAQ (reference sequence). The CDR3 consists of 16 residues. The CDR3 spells CASSQPGGQGSYEQYF. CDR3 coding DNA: TGTGCCAGCAGCCAACCCGGCGGACAGGGGTCTTACGAGCAGTACTTC.

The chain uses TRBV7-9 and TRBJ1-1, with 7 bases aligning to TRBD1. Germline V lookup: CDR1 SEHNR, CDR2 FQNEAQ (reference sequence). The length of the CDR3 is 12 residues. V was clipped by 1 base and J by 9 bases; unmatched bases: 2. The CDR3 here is CASSLEQGKAFF. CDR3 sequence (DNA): TGTGCCAGCAGCTTAGAACAGGGGAAAGCTTTCTTT.

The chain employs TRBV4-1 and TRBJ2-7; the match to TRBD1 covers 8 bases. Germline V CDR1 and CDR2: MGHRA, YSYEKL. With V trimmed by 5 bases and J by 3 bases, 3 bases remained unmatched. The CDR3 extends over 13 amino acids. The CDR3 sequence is CASSSDRDYEQYF. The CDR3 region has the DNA TGCGCCAGCAGCTCGGACAGGGACTACGAGCAGTACTTC.

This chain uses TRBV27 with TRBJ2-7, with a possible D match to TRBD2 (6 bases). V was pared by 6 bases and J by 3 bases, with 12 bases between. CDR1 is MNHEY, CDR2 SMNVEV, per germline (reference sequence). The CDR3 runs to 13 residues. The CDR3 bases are TGTGCCAGCAGCCCTAGCGACAACTACGAGCAGTACTTC. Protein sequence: CASSPSDNYEQYF.